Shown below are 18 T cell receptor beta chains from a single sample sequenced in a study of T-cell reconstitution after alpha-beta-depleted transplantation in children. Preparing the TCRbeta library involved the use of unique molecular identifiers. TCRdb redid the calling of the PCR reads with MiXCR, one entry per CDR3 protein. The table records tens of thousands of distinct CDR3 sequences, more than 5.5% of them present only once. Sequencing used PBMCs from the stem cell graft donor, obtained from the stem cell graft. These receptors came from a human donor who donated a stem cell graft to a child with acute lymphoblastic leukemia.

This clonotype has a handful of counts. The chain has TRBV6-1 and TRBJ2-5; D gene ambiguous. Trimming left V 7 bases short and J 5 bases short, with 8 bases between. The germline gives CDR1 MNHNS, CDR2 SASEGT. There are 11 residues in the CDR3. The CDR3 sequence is CASTPLETQYF. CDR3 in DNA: TGTGCCAGCACACCTTTGGAGACCCAGTACTTC.

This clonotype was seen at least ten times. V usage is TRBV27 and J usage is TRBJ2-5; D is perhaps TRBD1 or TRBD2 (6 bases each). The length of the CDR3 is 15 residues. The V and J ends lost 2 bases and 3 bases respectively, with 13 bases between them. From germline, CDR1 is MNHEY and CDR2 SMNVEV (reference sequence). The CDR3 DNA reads TGTGCCAGCAGTTTAGGGGGGAGGACAGAAGAGACCCAGTACTTC. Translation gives CASSLGGRTEETQYF.

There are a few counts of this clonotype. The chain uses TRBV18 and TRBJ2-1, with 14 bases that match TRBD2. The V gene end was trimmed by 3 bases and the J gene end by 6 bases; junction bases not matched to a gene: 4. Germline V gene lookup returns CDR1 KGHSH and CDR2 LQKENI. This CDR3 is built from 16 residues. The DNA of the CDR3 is TGTGCCAGCTCACCCTCCGGGACTAGCGGGGGCAATGAGCAGTTCTTC. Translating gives CASSPSGTSGGNEQFF. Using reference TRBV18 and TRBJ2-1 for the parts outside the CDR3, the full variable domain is NAGVMQNPRHLVRRRGQEARLRCSPMKGHSHVYWYRQLPEEGLKFMVYLQKENIIDESGMPKERFSAEFPKEGPSILRIQQVVRGDSAAYFCASSPSGTSGGNEQFFGPGTRLTVL.

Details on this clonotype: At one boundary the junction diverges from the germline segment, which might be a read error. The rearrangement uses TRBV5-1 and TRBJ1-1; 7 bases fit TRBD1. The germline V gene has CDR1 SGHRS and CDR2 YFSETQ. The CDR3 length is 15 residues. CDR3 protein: CASSPPQQGNTEDFF. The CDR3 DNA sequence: TGCGCCAGCAGCCCCCCTCAACAGGGGAACACTGAAGATTTCTTT.

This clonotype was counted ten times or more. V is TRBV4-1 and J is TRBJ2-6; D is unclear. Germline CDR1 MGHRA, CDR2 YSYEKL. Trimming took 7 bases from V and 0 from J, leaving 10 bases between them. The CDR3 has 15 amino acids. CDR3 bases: TGCGCCAGCAAATCCCCGGACTCTGGGGCCAACGTCCTGACTTTC. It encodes CASKSPDSGANVLTF.

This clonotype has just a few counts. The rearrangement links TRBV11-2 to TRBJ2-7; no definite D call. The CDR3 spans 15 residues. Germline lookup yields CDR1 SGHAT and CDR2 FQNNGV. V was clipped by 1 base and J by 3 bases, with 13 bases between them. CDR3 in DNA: TGTGCCAGCAGCTTAGTGAGTGGGGTCAACTACGAGCAGTACTTC. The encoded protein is CASSLVSGVNYEQYF.

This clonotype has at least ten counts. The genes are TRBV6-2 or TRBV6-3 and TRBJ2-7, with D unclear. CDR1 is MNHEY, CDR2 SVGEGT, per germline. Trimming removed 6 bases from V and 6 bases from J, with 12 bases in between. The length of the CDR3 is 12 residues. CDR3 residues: CASSYTGPEQYF. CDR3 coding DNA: TGTGCCAGCAGCTACACGGGTCCCGAGCAGTACTTC.

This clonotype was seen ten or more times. CDR3 loop: CASSLQGGNQPQHF. The CDR3, as DNA: TGTGCCAGCAGCTTGCAGGGGGGCAATCAGCCCCAGCATTTT. V gene TRBV7-2 combines with J gene TRBJ1-5, with 7 bases aligning to TRBD1. Germline V gene lookup returns CDR1 SGHTA and CDR2 FQGNSA. The CDR3 length is 14 residues. Germline trimming cut 3 bases from V and 2 bases from J; bases unmatched to any gene: 1.

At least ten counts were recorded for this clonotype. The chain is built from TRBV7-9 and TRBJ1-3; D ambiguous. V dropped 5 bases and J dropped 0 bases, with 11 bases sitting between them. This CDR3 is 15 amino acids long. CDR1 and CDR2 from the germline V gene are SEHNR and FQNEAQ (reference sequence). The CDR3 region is CASSRTEISGNTIYF. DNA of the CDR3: TGTGCCAGCAGCCGCACGGAGATCTCTGGAAACACCATATATTTT.

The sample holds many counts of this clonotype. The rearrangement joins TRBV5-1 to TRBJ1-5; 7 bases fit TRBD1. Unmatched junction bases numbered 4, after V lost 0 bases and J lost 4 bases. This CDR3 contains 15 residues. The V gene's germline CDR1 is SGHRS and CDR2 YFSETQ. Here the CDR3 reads CASSLGDSPNQPQHF. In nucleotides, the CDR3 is TGCGCCAGCAGCTTGGGGGACAGCCCTAATCAGCCCCAGCATTTT.

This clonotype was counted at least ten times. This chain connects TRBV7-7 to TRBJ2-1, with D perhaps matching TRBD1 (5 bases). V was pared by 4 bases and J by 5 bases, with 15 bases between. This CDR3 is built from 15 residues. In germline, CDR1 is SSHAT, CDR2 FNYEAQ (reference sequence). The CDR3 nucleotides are TGTGCCAGCAGCTCCCAGCCACAGGCGAACAATGAGCAGTTCTTC. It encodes CASSSQPQANNEQFF. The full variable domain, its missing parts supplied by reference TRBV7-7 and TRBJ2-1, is GAGVSQSPRYKVTKRGQDVTLRCDPISSHATLYWYQQALGQGPEFLTYFNYEAQPDKSGLPSDRFSAERPEGSISTLTIQRTEQRDSAMYRCASSSQPQANNEQFFGPGTRLTVL.

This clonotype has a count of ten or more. In nucleotides, the CDR3 is TGTGCCAGCAGCGTAGATGGCAGCCAACTGACTGAAGCTTTCTTT. Translating it yields CASSVDGSQLTEAFF. The J gene is TRBJ1-1, the V gene TRBV9; D not certain. V shed 0 bases and J shed 5 bases, with 14 bases lying between them. The CDR3 length is 15 residues. Germline CDR1 SGDLS, CDR2 YYNGEE.

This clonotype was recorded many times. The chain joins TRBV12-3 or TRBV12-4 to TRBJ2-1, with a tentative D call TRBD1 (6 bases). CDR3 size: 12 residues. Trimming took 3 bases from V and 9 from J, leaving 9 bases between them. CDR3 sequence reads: CASSLAGAEQFF. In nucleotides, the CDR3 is TGTGCCAGCAGTTTGGCAGGGGCTGAGCAGTTCTTC.

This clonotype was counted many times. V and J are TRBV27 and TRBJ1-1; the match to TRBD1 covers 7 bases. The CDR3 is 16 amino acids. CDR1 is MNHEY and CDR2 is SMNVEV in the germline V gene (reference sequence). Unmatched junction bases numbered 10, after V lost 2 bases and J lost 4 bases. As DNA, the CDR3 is TGTGCCAGCAGTTTAGGCCCTAAACAGGGGTCCACTGAAGCTTTCTTT. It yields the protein CASSLGPKQGSTEAFF.

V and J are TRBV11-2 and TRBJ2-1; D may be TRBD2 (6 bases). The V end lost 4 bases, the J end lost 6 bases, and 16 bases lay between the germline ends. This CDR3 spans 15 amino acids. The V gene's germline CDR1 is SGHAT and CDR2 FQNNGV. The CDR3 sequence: CASSWGLGGFNEQFF. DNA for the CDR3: TGTGCCAGCAGCTGGGGACTGGGAGGATTCAATGAGCAGTTCTTC.

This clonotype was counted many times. For the CDR3, the DNA is TGTGCCAGCACCCGCTCTGGAAACACCATATATTTT. It codes for CASTRSGNTIYF. This sequence joins TRBV12-3 or TRBV12-4 and TRBJ1-3; D remains unclear. The CDR3 extends over 12 amino acids. V lost 7 bases and J lost 0, with 4 bases in between.

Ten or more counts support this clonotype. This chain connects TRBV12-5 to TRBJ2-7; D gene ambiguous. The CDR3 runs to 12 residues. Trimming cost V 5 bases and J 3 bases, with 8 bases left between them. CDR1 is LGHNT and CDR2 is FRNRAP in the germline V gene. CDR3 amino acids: CASGPTVYEQYF. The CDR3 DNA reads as TGTGCTAGTGGTCCGACGGTCTACGAGCAGTACTTC. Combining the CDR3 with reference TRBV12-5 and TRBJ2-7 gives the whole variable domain DARVTQTPRHKVTEMGQEVTMRCQPILGHNTVFWYRQTMMQGLELLAYFRNRAPLDDSGMPKDRFSAEMPDATLATLKIQPSEPRDSAVYFCASGPTVYEQYFGPGTRLTVT.

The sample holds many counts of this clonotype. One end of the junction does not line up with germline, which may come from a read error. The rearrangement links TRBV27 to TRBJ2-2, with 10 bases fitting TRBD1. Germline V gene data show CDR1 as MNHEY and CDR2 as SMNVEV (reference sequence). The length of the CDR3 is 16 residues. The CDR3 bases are TGTGCCAGCAGTGTATCGCCCGGGACAGGGGCCGGGGAGCTGTTTTTT. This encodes CASSVSPGTGAGELFF.